This T cell receptor beta chain was recorded in a study of cytomegalovirus exposure and HLA in healthy donors. About this clone: What it binds is unknown.

V was shortened by 2 bases and J by 2 bases, with 13 bases between the two germline ends. This CDR3 has 15 amino acids. Germline-derived CDR1 and CDR2 are LNHNV and YYDKDF (reference sequence). Study conclusions and caveats: Productive status was seen about 87% or about 30% of the time for most TCR beta V segments in an earlier analysis. The classifier reportedly diagnosed cytomegalovirus status with high specificity and sensitivity.

This PCR relied on a set of 60 Vbeta primers and 13 Jbeta primers. Profiled with immunoSEQ multiplex PCR; TCRdb holds only in-frame clones, not every one. The table lists approximately 120,000 clones, approximately 80% of them singletons. The donors (healthy individuals) were bone marrow donors. Unrecorded immune exposure was likely among donors, who were nominally healthy when sampled. The material sequenced was PBMCs. The clonotype originates from a man aged 50 to 60 in good health and CMV-seronegative. The J gene is TRBJ2-7, the V gene TRBV15, with D hard to call. CDR3 coding DNA: TGTGCCACCAGCAGATCAAGTGGCTTAACCTACGAGCAGTACTTC. It specifies CATSRSSGLTYEQYF.